This T cell receptor (beta chain) was captured in a study of CD8 T cells in ankylosing spondylitis. General observations from the study: As reported, disease-linked clones showed significant enrichment in matched ankylosing spondylitis synovial fluid. What seemed typical of ankylosing spondylitis blood was a TCR beta motif built from eight highly homologous variants. Past research had described some motif variants in reactive arthritis synovial fluid and blood.

In this sample, this clonotype turned up many times. Its specificity is unknown. As the method for making TCR beta libraries, quantitative 5'-RACE with molecular barcodes was used. TCRdb fed the 5' RACE reads into MiXCR, producing one record per CDR3 protein. The data show hundreds of thousands of distinct CDR3 sequences, with about 9.1% seen just once and 6.5% to 7% held by the top ten. Germline V gene data show CDR1 as MDHEN and CDR2 as SYDVKM. Trimming took 8 bases from V and 5 from J, leaving 12 bases between them. The CDR3 totals 12 residues. The sequenced sample consisted of blood, either unsorted or a sorted T cell fraction (not recorded which). The J gene is TRBJ1-2, the V gene TRBV28; D is unclear. The sequence came from a male donor with ankylosing spondylitis or in good health (not recorded which). The CDR3 DNA reads as TGTGCCAGCTCTCCCCAGCTATATGGCTACACCTTC. Translating gives CASSPQLYGYTF.